This TCR beta chain was retrieved from a study of blood T cells in healthy people across ages (dated by TCRdb to between 2015 and 2017). Concerning the study at large: In model experiments, template switching captured about one uniquely barcoded TCR beta cDNA molecule for every two T cells. The study measured age-related changes in TCR beta repertoire diversity using deep sequencing normalized with unique cDNA molecular identifiers. The donors were split into four age groups: young (average 16 years), middle-aged (roughly 42), aged (62) and long-lived (about 74). To avoid experimental bias, donors of different ages were randomly spread across the sequencing lanes. The study analyzed two additional independent replicas of 1 million unique cDNA reads from the same blood draw for two donors, one aged 18 to 30 and one aged 80 or older. Paper-wide results and their limitations: The percentage of naive T cells measured by flow cytometry correlated strongly with observed TCR beta diversity. Estimates of total diversity from one million sequenced T cells were regarded as lower bounds and underestimates. Since profiling was done on bulk unsorted PBMCs, naive and antigen-experienced compartments could not be conclusively compared. As age increased, observed TCR beta diversity per million T cells dropped in a roughly linear way, and a significant reduction was already evident by age 40. The long-lived group showed more naive CD4+ T cells, fewer expanded clones and increased TCR diversity than the aged group, suggesting age selection. Because the CMV infection status of the donors was unknown, age-related changes in expanded clonotypes may potentially have been confounded.

Systemically healthy Caucasian individuals from Russia, roughly 40 in total and aged about 6 to 100 years, were included as donors. Each donor gave around 9.5 milliliters of peripheral blood, collected into EDTA-treated Vacutainer tubes. Ficoll-Paque density-gradient centrifugation was used to isolate PBMCs, with at least 7 million per sample. Trizol reagent was used to extract total RNA from the PBMCs, yielding at least 5.5 micrograms per sample. For every donor, flow cytometry on a PBMC aliquot measured the percentage of naive CD45RAhigh/CD27high T cells. The protocol used for the library was 5' RACE. Sequencer: Illumina HiSeq 2500. A second PCR of about 7 to 12 cycles was performed with a sample-barcoded 5' primer and a J-beta primer mix. Each TCR beta cDNA molecule received a unique molecular identifier from a template-switch 5' adaptor carrying 12 random nucleotides. Each sample yielded at least 2.5 million CDR3-containing paired-end reads. All of the RNA was converted into first-strand cDNA using the Mint cDNA synthesis kit, with a TRBC-specific oligonucleotide serving as the primer. Following uracil-DNA glycosylase treatment, all cDNA underwent a first 18-cycle PCR with the universal primers M1SS and BC2_uni_R. In the paper's pipeline: For normalization, 1 million high-quality reads, each with a distinct molecular identifier, were randomly selected from each sample. Instead of being binned into consensus sequences, reads that shared molecular identifiers were thrown out. CDR3 identification, clonotype clustering and error correction used MiTCR with a Q25 quality threshold and the strictest error-elimination algorithm. A nonparametric unseen species model with Euler transformation was used to estimate lower-bound total TCR beta diversity. TCRdb trimmed the raw reads at Q25, called clones with MiXCR and kept productive beta chains. Every distinct CDR3 protein forms one entry, paired with its most common genes and DNA. What appears here as the V and J calls and clone size reflects TCRdb's work, not the paper's. Recorded for this sample are 1.5 million to 2 million distinct CDR3 sequences; about 31% of them occurred a single time. The ten top clones hold about 11% of the sample.

CDR1 and CDR2 are read off the germline V gene as SQVTM and ANQGSEA. From the cysteine through the phenylalanine, the CDR3 covers 12 amino acids. Only the CDR3 portion is preserved as DNA: 36 bases, with reading frame beginning at the first base. V gives up 0 bases and J gives up 6 bases, and the segment between their germline ends measures 9 bases. In its sample, this clonotype was seen many times. Its antigen remains unidentified. Qualities for individual bases were not recorded, and no much larger clone is one base off. The origin of this receptor is a woman between 25 and 40 years old in good health. The material sequenced was blood. The V gene is TRBV29-1 and the J gene is TRBJ2-7, with the D call perhaps TRBD1 or TRBD2, as 5 bases match in each case. The CDR3 reads CSVEDEGTEQYF. The DNA is TGCAGCGTTGAAGATGAAGGGACCGAGCAGTACTTC.